This T cell receptor (beta chain) was recorded in a study of blood T cell repertoires in COVID-19. Across the whole study: Both acute and convalescent COVID-19 samples were obtained from the United States, Italy and Spain. Sample material is recorded as cDNA or gDNA derived from T cells, B-cell-depleted T cells, or PBMCs.

Seattle patients were enrolled during active infection and followed longitudinally. Original analysis: Estimation of nucleated cell counts was performed using reference gene primer amplification. Method: immunoSEQ multiplex PCR; TCRdb's copy keeps in-frame clones and lacks some. The V and J calls and the clone size are those of that table, but D and trimming were determined from the DNA. This sample has some 74,000 clones; roughly nine tenths occur once, and the top ten carry 2.6%. Germline V gene sequence: CDR1 MDHEN, CDR2 SYDVKM. The CDR3 is 15 residues long. V was shortened by 2 bases and J by 1 base, with 9 bases between the two germline ends.

The sample comprised peripheral blood. The J gene is TRBJ1-5, the V gene TRBV28, with a weak D call TRBD1 (5 bases). This TCR derives from a man aged 45-65 years with COVID-19, enrolled during active disease. CDR3 loop: CASSLLRDSNQPQHF. Written as DNA, the CDR3 is TGTGCCAGCAGTTTACTGCGGGACAGCAATCAGCCCCAGCATTTT.